This T cell receptor beta chain was recovered during a study of a mutant IDH1 vaccine in newly diagnosed glioma. Produced via immunoSEQ multiplex PCR; TCRdb's table is partial and in-frame only. The sample has roughly 71,000 clones; 65% to 90% are singletons. The CDR3 contains 15 residues. Germline V gives CDR1 SGHRS, CDR2 YFSETQ. The V end lost 0 bases, the J end lost 2 bases, and 12 bases lay between the germline ends. Time point given: baseline, week 1 (first vaccination visit). Treatment in this sample: pre-vaccination baseline after standard-of-care therapy. This chain connects TRBV5-1 to TRBJ2-7; no definite D call. The receptor was isolated from a man younger than 40 with glioma. The sample was PBMCs, taken from a glioma patient treated with radiotherapy, temozolomide or both. The CDR3 here is CASSLVPNSAYEQYF. As DNA, the CDR3 is TGCGCCAGCAGCTTGGTACCAAATTCGGCCTACGAGCAGTACTTC.